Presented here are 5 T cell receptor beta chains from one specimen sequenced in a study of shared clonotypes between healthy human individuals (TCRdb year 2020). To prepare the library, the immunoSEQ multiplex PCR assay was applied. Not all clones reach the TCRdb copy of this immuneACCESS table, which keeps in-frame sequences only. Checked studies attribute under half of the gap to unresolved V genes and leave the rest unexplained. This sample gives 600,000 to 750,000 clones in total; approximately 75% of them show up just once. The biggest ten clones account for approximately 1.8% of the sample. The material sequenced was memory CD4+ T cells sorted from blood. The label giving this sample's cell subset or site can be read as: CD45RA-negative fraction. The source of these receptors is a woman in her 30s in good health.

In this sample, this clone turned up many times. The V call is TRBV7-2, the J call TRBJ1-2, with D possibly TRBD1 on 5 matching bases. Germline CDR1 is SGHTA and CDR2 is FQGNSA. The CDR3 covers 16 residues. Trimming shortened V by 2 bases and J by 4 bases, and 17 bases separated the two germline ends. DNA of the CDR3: TGTGCCAGCAGCTTAAGGGACCGGGGGTCAGCCTATGGCTACACCTTC. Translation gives CASSLRDRGSAYGYTF.

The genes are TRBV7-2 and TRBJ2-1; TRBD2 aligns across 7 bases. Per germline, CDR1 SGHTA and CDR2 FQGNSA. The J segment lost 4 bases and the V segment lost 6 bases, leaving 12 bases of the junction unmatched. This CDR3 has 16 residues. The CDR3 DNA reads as TGTGCCAGCAGTCCGGGACCGGGCGGGGGATACAATGAGCAGTTCTTC. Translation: CASSPGPGGGYNEQFF.

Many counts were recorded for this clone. The CDR3 here is CASSIGLRTDTQYF. The CDR3 nucleotides read TGTGCCAGTAGTATCGGACTCCGCACAGATACGCAGTATTTT. This sequence joins TRBV19 and TRBJ2-3, with D perhaps matching TRBD2 (5 bases). V lost 3 bases, J lost 1 base, and 8 bases lay in between. The length of the CDR3 is 14 residues. Germline assignment: CDR1 LNHDA and CDR2 SQIVND (reference sequence). The full variable domain, in which reference TRBV19 and TRBJ2-3 provide the parts outside the CDR3, is DGGITQSPKYLFRKEGQNVTLSCEQNLNHDAMYWYRQDPGQGLRLIYYSQIVNDFQKGDIAEGYSVSREKKESFPLTVTSAQKNPTAFYLCASSIGLRTDTQYFGPGTRLTVL.

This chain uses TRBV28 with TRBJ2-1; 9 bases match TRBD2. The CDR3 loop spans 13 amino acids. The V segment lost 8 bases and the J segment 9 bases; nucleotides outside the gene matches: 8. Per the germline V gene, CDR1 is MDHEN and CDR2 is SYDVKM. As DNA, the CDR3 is TGTGCCAGCGGTGGCGGGAGGGTCGGTGAGCAGTTCTTC. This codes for CASGGGRVGEQFF.

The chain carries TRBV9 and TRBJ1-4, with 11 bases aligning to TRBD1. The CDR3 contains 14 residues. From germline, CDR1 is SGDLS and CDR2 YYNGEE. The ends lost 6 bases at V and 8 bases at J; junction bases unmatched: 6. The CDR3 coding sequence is TGTGCCAGCAACCCCGGGACAGGGGGAGAAAAACTGTTTTTT. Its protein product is CASNPGTGGEKLFF.